This T cell receptor beta chain was recovered during a study of blood T cells in healthy people across ages. About this clonotype: A read error may explain this, as a much larger clone is one base away.

Trimming shortened V by 5 bases and J by 11 bases, and 18 bases separated the two germline ends. This CDR3 contains 12 residues. Germline lookup yields CDR1 DFQATT and CDR2 SNEGSKA (reference sequence). The authors ran a second PCR of roughly 6 to 11 cycles using a sample-barcoded 5' primer and a J-beta primer mix. MiXCR, applied by TCRdb to the 5' RACE reads, yields one record per CDR3 protein. This sample yields more than 650,000 distinct CDR3 sequences, of which about 55% are seen a single time; around 41% belongs to the top ten. Sequencing was carried out using blood. The rearrangement joins TRBV20-1 to TRBJ2-5; perhaps TRBD2 as D (6 bases). This TCR was recovered from an elderly man in good health. CDR3 sequence: CSAQPRGDEQYF. The DNA for the CDR3 is TGCAGTGCTCAACCGCGGGGAGATGAGCAGTACTTC.